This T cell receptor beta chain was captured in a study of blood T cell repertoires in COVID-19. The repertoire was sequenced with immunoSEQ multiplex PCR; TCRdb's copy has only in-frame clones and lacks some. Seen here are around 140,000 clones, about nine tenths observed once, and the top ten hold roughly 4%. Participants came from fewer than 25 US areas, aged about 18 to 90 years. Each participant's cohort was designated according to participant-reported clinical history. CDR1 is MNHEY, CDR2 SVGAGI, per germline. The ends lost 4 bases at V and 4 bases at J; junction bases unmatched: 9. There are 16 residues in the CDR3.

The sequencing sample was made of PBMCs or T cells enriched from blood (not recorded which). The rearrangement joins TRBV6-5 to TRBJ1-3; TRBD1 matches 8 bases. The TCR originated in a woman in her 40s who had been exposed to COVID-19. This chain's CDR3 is CASSSNQGQAGNTIYF. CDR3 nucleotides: TGTGCCAGCAGTTCCAACCAGGGACAGGCAGGAAACACCATATATTTT.